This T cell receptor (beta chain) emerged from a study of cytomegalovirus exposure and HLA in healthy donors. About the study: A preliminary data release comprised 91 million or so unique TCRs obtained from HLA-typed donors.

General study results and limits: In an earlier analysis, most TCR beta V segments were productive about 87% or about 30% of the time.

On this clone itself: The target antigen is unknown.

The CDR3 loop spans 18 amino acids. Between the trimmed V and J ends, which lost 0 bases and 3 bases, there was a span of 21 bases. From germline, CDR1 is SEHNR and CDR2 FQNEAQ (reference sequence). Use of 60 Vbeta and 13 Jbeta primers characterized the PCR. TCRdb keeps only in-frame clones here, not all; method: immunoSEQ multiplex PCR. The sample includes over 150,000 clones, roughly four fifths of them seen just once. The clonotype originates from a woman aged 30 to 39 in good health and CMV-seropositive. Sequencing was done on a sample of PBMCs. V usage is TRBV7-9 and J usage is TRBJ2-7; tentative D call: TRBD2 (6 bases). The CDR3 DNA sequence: TGTGCCAGCAGCTTAGCTGTCGGAGGGCCGGGACTTTTCTACGAGCAGTACTTC. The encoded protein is CASSLAVGGPGLFYEQYF. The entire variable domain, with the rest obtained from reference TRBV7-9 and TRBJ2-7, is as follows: DTGVSQNPRHKITKRGQNVTFRCDPISEHNRLYWYRQTLGQGPEFLTYFQNEAQLEKSRLLSDRFSAERPKGSFSTLEIQRTEQGDSAMYLCASSLAVGGPGLFYEQYFGPGTRLTVT.